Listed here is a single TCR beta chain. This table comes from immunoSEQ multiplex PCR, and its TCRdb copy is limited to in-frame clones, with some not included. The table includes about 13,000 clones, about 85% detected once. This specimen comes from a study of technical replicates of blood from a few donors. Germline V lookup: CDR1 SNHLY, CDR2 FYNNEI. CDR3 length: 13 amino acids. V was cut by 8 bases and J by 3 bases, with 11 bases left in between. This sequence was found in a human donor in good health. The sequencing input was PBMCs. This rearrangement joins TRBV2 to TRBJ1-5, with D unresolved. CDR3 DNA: TGTGCCAGCTCAATGGAGGTCAATCAGCCCCAGCATTTT. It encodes CASSMEVNQPQHF.